The 22 T cell receptor beta chains reported below all come from one sample, sequenced in a study of cytomegalovirus exposure and HLA in healthy donors. Only in-frame clones appear in the TCRdb table, and some are missing; sequencing was by immunoSEQ multiplex PCR. The table lists approximately 150,000 clones, roughly 80% of them singletons. The source material was PBMCs. The receptors here all came from a man between 25 and 39 years old in good health and CMV-seropositive.

The chain uses TRBV6-6 and TRBJ1-1; D remains ambiguous. Per the germline V gene, CDR1 is MNHNY and CDR2 is SVGAGI (reference sequence). Trimming cost V 0 bases and J 4 bases, with 9 bases left between them. This CDR3 has 14 residues. CDR3 bases: TGTGCCAGCAGTTACTCTGCAGGTGGCACTGAAGCTTTCTTT. The encoded protein is CASSYSAGGTEAFF.

V usage is TRBV6-5 and J usage is TRBJ2-5, with a possible D match to TRBD1 (5 bases). Germline V gives CDR1 MNHEY, CDR2 SVGAGI. The germline V and J ends were trimmed by 6 bases and 3 bases, with 17 bases remaining between them. The CDR3 sequence is 15 residues long. CDR3 coding DNA: TGTGCCAGCAGCCCAACCGGGTTACAGGAAGAGACCCAGTACTTC. It yields the protein CASSPTGLQEETQYF.

This chain connects TRBV5-6 to TRBJ2-1, with a possible D match to TRBD2 (5 bases). The CDR3 sequence is 12 residues long. Trimming took off 2 bases at V and 8 bases at J, with 8 bases between the two ends. Germline CDR1 is SGHDT and CDR2 is YYEEEE. CDR3 in amino acids: CASSFGGDEQFF. The CDR3 DNA reads as TGTGCCAGCAGCTTCGGAGGTGATGAGCAGTTCTTC.

The chain links TRBV7-8 to TRBJ2-3; 7 positions agree with TRBD1. The CDR3 length is 14 residues. Germline V gives CDR1 SGHVS, CDR2 FQNEAQ. With V trimmed by 4 bases and J by 4 bases, 5 bases remained unmatched. CDR3 nucleotides: TGTGCCAGCAGCTCGTTGACAGGGTCAGATACGCAGTATTTT. This gives the protein CASSSLTGSDTQYF.

The chain recombines TRBV9 with TRBJ2-5; 11 positions agree with TRBD2. The CDR3 runs to 15 residues. Germline CDR1 and CDR2: SGDLS and YYNGEE. The V segment lost 3 bases and the J segment 4 bases; nucleotides outside the gene matches: 5. CDR3 coding DNA: TGTGCCAGCAGCGGTAGCGGGAGGGCCGGAGAGACCCAGTACTTC. It yields the protein CASSGSGRAGETQYF.

The rearrangement links TRBV4-3 to TRBJ1-4; D remains unclear. Germline V gene lookup returns CDR1 LGHNA and CDR2 YSLEER. The CDR3 extends over 16 amino acids. The ends were cut back, 0 bases at V and 4 bases at J, with 12 bases in the middle. As DNA, the CDR3 is TGCGCCAGCAGCCAAGAAGCTCGGGGTCTTAATGAAAAACTGTTTTTT. Its protein product is CASSQEARGLNEKLFF.

This chain links TRBV25-1 with TRBJ2-1; 9 nucleotides agree with TRBD2. Germline V gene sequence: CDR1 MGHDK, CDR2 SYGVNS. The CDR3 totals 14 residues. V trimming: 4 bases; J trimming: 6 bases; junction bases outside the gene matches: 4. The DNA for the CDR3 is TGTGCCAGCAGTGGACTAGCGGAGAGCAATGAGCAGTTCTTC. As protein: CASSGLAESNEQFF.

The chain couples TRBV7-2 to TRBJ2-5, with D perhaps TRBD1 (6 bases). The CDR3 spans 13 residues. V shed 5 bases and J shed 3 bases, with 10 bases lying between them. Germline CDR1 reads SGHTA; CDR2 reads FQGNSA. CDR3 DNA: TGTGCCAGCAGCCCCTGGACAGAAGAGACCCAGTACTTC. This encodes CASSPWTEETQYF.

The chain joins TRBV7-2 to TRBJ2-5; D ambiguous. This CDR3 comprises 13 residues. CDR1 and CDR2 from the germline V gene are SGHTA and FQGNSA. Trimming left V 5 bases short and J 3 bases short, with 10 bases between. The CDR3 nucleotides are TGTGCCAGCAGCCCGAGTAGCAAAGAGACCCAGTACTTC. Its translation is CASSPSSKETQYF.

The chain recombines TRBV5-1 with TRBJ1-1, with unresolved D. V dropped 2 bases and J dropped 4 bases, with 9 bases sitting between them. The CDR3 is 13 residues long. CDR1 is SGHRS, CDR2 YFSETQ, per germline. CDR3 in DNA: TGCGCCAGCAGCTTCGCCAGTCTCACTGAAGCTTTCTTT. Residues: CASSFASLTEAFF.

This rearrangement joins TRBV7-3 to TRBJ2-7, with 9 nucleotides matching TRBD1. The ends lost 6 bases at V and 7 bases at J; junction bases unmatched: 7. Germline V lookup: CDR1 SGHTA, CDR2 FQGTGA. This CDR3 comprises 13 residues. Here the CDR3 reads CASSTGQGREQYF. The CDR3 coding sequence is TGTGCCAGCAGTACCGGACAGGGGAGGGAGCAGTACTTC. Complete variable domain (other parts from reference TRBV7-3 and TRBJ2-7): GAGVSQTPSNKVTEKGKYVELRCDPISGHTALYWYRQSLGQGPEFLIYFQGTGAADDSGLPNDRFFAVRPEGSVSTLKIQRTERGDSAVYLCASSTGQGREQYFGPGTRLTVT.

The V call is TRBV30, the J call TRBJ1-5; 10 bases line up with TRBD1. Germline V gives CDR1 GTSNPN, CDR2 SVGIG (reference sequence). The CDR3 extends over 13 amino acids. V was clipped by 5 bases and J by 6 bases; unmatched bases: 4. In DNA, the CDR3 is TGTGCCTGGGGGACAGGGGAGTTTCAGCCCCAGCATTTT. Protein sequence: CAWGTGEFQPQHF.

V and J are TRBV19 and TRBJ2-1; tentatively, D is TRBD2 (6 bases). The CDR3 contains 14 residues. Trimming removed 5 bases from V and 8 bases from J, with 16 bases in between. The germline V gene has CDR1 LNHDA and CDR2 SQIVND (reference sequence). In nucleotides, the CDR3 is TGTGCCAGTAGTCCCCGACTAGACTTCGATGAGCAGTTCTTC. It translates to CASSPRLDFDEQFF.

The V and J genes are TRBV10-3 and TRBJ1-4; TRBD1 might be the D (5 bases). V was trimmed by 2 bases and J by 10 bases, leaving 17 bases between them. Germline V gene lookup returns CDR1 ENHRY and CDR2 SYGVKD. This CDR3 spans 15 amino acids. CDR3 amino acids: CAISEPGRAERKLFF. The DNA of the CDR3 is TGTGCCATCAGTGAGCCAGGGAGGGCAGAGAGAAAACTGTTTTTT.

The J gene is TRBJ1-1, the V gene TRBV30; 8 bases fit TRBD1. The CDR3 spans 11 residues. V dropped 4 bases and J dropped 10; count of bases not matched to a gene: 5. Germline V gene sequence: CDR1 GTSNPN, CDR2 SVGIG (reference sequence). The CDR3 DNA reads TGTGCCTGGATGGACAGGGCGGGAGCTTTCTTT. Protein sequence: CAWMDRAGAFF. Variable domain in full (rest from reference TRBV30 and TRBJ1-1): SQTIHQWPATLVQPVGSPLSLECTVEGTSNPNLYWYRQAAGRGLQLLFYSVGIGQISSEVPQNLSASRPQDRQFILSSKKLLLSDSGFYLCAWMDRAGAFFGQGTRLTVV.

This rearrangement joins TRBV7-3 to TRBJ2-2; the match to TRBD1 covers 10 bases. Trimming took 10 bases from V and 5 from J; bases not matched to a gene: 7. Germline V gene lookup returns CDR1 SGHTA and CDR2 FQGTGA. The CDR3 extends over 14 amino acids. Written as DNA, the CDR3 is TGTGCCACCTCCCGGACAGGGGGGACCGGGGAGCTGTTTTTT. Its protein is CATSRTGGTGELFF.

This chain connects TRBV14 to TRBJ2-2; D may be TRBD2 (6 bases). Trimming stripped 4 bases from V and 4 bases from J, with 13 bases between. This CDR3 spans 15 amino acids. CDR1 is SGHDN and CDR2 is FVKESK in the germline V gene. In nucleotides, the CDR3 is TGTGCCAGCAGCCGCTGGGAAGCGGGCACCGGGGAGCTGTTTTTT. Its protein is CASSRWEAGTGELFF.

CDR3 DNA sequence: TGTGCCAGTAGCCCCGGGACAGGGTTCTACAATGAGCAGTTCTTC. It specifies CASSPGTGFYNEQFF. V usage is TRBV19 and J usage is TRBJ2-1; 9 nucleotides align to TRBD1. In germline, CDR1 is LNHDA, CDR2 SQIVND (reference sequence). The CDR3 is made up of 15 amino acids. V trimming: 6 bases; J trimming: 3 bases; junction bases outside the gene matches: 6.

The chain joins TRBV19 to TRBJ2-1, with 11 nucleotides matching TRBD1. CDR1 is LNHDA, CDR2 SQIVND, per germline (reference sequence). Trimming at V came to 3 bases and at J to 4 bases, leaving 2 bases not matched to a gene. CDR3 size: 15 residues. CDR3 amino acids: CASSIGQGAYNEQFF. The DNA of the CDR3 is TGTGCCAGTAGTATCGGACAGGGGGCGTACAATGAGCAGTTCTTC.

The chain is built from TRBV6-1 and TRBJ2-1, with D perhaps matching TRBD1 (6 bases). V was pared by 2 bases and J by 4 bases, with 12 bases between. The CDR3 has 15 residues. Germline values: CDR1 MNHNS, CDR2 SASEGT. Here the CDR3 DNA reads TGTGCCAGCAGTGAAAAAGACAGGAATTACAATGAGCAGTTCTTC. Amino acid sequence: CASSEKDRNYNEQFF.

The V call is TRBV9, the J call TRBJ2-3, with D perhaps matching TRBD2 (5 bases). Germline CDR1 SGDLS, CDR2 YYNGEE. This CDR3 has 12 amino acids. Trimming pared 7 bases from V and 2 bases from J, leaving 8 bases between. Here the CDR3 reads CASRGTTDTQYF. The CDR3 coding sequence is TGTGCCAGCCGGGGAACCACAGATACGCAGTATTTT.

J is TRBJ1-5 and V is TRBV5-6, with TRBD1 matching over 7 bases. V was pared by 4 bases and J by 3 bases, with 7 bases of the junction left unmatched. This CDR3 has 15 residues. Germline V gene sequence: CDR1 SGHDT, CDR2 YYEEEE. The CDR3 DNA follows: TGTGCCAGCAGCATGACAGGGAGTCCCAATCAGCCCCAGCATTTT. It translates to CASSMTGSPNQPQHF.